This TCR beta chain is drawn from a study of blood T cell repertoires in COVID-19. Study details: Acute and convalescent COVID-19 specimens originated in the United States, Italy and Spain. PBMCs, B-cell-depleted T cells, or T cells provided the cDNA or gDNA that made up the material.

V shed 6 bases and J 2 bases; nucleotides not matched to a gene: 14. Germline CDR1 reads KGHDR; CDR2 reads SFDVKD. There are 19 residues in the CDR3. Authors' analysis steps: Estimation of nucleated cell counts was performed using reference gene primer amplification. Profiling relied on immunoSEQ multiplex PCR, and the TCRdb table lists in-frame clones only, not all of them. The DNA gave D and trimming, while V, J and clone size come from that table. The sample holds approximately 140,000 clones; roughly 86% are singletons and the top ten take about 10%. The chain carries TRBV24-1 and TRBJ2-1, with 11 bases matching TRBD2. Sequencing was done on a sample of peripheral blood. The origin of this receptor is a man aged 50 or older with active or convalescent COVID-19. Here the CDR3 DNA reads TGTGCCACCAGTCCTGGGACTAGCGGCCTGCTAAGAGCCTACAATGAGCAGTTCTTC. Translated, it gives CATSPGTSGLLRAYNEQFF.